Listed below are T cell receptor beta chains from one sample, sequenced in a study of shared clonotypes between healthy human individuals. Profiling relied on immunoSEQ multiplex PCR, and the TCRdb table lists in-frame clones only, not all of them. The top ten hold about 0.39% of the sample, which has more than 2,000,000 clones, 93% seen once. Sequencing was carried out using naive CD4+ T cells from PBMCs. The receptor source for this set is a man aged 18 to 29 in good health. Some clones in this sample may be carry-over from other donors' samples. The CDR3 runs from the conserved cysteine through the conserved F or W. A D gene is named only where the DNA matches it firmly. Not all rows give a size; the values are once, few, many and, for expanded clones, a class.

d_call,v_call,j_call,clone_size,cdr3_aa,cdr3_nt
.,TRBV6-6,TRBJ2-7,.,CASNERATYEQYF,TGTGCCAGCAACGAGCGGGCAACCTACGAGCAGTACTTC
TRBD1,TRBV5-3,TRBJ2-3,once,CARRYGQGSTDTQYF,TGTGCCAGAAGATATGGACAGGGGAGCACAGATACGCAGTATTTT
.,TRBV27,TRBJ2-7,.,CASSNTGYEQYF,TGTGCCAGCAGCAATACGGGGTACGAGCAGTACTTC
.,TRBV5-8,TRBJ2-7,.,CASSRQATSYEQYF,TGTGCCAGCAGCCGACAGGCTACCTCCTACGAGCAGTACTTC
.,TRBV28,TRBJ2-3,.,CASSRLAGADTQYF,TGTGCCAGCAGTAGGCTAGCTGGCGCAGATACGCAGTATTTT
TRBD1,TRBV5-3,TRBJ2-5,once,CARSIGQGQETQYF,TGTGCCAGAAGCATCGGACAGGGGCAAGAGACCCAGTACTTC
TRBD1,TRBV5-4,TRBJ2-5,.,CASRQGQGVRETQYF,TGTGCCAGCAGGCAGGGACAGGGGGTCAGGGAGACCCAGTACTTC
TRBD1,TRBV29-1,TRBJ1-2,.,CSVEDPGQGGDGYTF,TGCAGCGTTGAAGACCCTGGACAGGGAGGTGATGGCTACACCTTC
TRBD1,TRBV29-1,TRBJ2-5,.,CSVRDRGTVETQYF,TGCAGCGTCAGGGACAGGGGTACGGTGGAGACCCAGTACTTC
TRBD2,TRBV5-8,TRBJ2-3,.,CASSLGLAVLSTDTQYF,TGTGCCAGCAGCTTAGGACTAGCGGTCCTTAGCACAGATACGCAGTATTTT
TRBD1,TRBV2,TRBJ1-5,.,CASSRGQGTGSNQPQHF,TGTGCCAGCAGCCGGGGACAGGGGACGGGGAGCAATCAGCCCCAGCATTTT
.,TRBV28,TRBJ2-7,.,CASARRTTTYEQYF,TGTGCCAGCGCACGGCGTACAACCACCTACGAGCAGTACTTC
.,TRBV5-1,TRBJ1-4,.,CASSKISANEKLFF,TGCGCCAGCAGCAAGATCTCTGCTAATGAAAAACTGTTTTTT
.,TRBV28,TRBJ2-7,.,CASSLVGGGAYF,.
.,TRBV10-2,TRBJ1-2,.,CASSELGLGYGYTF,TGCGCCAGCAGTGAGCTAGGGCTAGGCTATGGCTACACCTTC
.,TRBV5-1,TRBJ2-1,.,CASSLTSQSNEQFF,TGCGCCAGCAGCTTGACTAGCCAATCCAATGAGCAGTTCTTC
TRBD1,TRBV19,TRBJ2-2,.,CASSRTGANTGELFF,TGTGCCAGTAGTCGGACAGGCGCGAACACCGGGGAGCTGTTTTTT
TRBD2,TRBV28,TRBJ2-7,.,CASKREHEQYF,TGTGCCAGCAAGCGGGAGCACGAGCAGTACTTC
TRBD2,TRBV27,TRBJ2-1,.,CASRGSGRSYNEQFF,TGTGCCAGCAGGGGTAGCGGGCGCTCCTACAATGAGCAGTTCTTC
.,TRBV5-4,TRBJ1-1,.,CASSREWDTEAFF,TGTGCCAGCAGCAGGGAGTGGGACACTGAAGCTTTCTTT
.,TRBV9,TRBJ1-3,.,CASSVTSDGNTIYF,TGTGCCAGCAGCGTAACGAGCGACGGAAACACCATATATTTT
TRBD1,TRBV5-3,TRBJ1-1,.,CARSLGPSGQGPTEAFF,TGTGCCAGAAGCTTGGGCCCCTCAGGACAGGGGCCCACTGAAGCTTTCTTT
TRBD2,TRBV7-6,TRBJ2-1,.,CASSSGTSGRGEQFF,TGTGCCAGCAGCTCGGGGACTAGCGGGAGGGGTGAGCAGTTCTTC
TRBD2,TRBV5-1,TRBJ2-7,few,CASSLNPGGNEQYF,TGCGCCAGCAGCTTGAATCCGGGAGGGAACGAGCAGTACTTC
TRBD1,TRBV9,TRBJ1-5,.,CASSLRDRVEDQPQHF,TGTGCCAGCAGCCTCCGGGACAGGGTTGAGGATCAGCCCCAGCATTTT
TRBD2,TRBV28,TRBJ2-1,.,CASSDQRRTSGRAGGQFF,TGTGCCAGCAGTGACCAAAGACGGACTAGCGGGAGGGCCGGGGGGCAGTTCTTC
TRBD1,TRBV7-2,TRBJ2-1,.,CASRAQGEYGEQFF,TGTGCCAGCAGAGCGCAGGGGGAGTACGGTGAGCAGTTCTTC
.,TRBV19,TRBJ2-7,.,CASSPTAFGTASSYEQYF,TGTGCCAGTAGTCCCACCGCCTTCGGGACCGCCAGCTCCTACGAGCAGTACTTC
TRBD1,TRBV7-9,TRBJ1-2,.,CASSSTVSGGSNYGYTF,TGTGCCAGCAGCTCAACTGTTTCAGGGGGGAGTAACTATGGCTACACCTTC
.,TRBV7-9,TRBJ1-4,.,CASSSTFSATNEKLFF,TGTGCCAGCAGCTCGACATTTTCAGCAACTAATGAAAAACTGTTTTTT
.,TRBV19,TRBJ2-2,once,CASSIGNYLGGELFF,TGTGCCAGTAGTATTGGGAATTACCTGGGCGGGGAGCTGTTTTTT
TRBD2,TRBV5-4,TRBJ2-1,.,CASSLGASGSSYNEQFF,TGTGCCAGCAGCTTGGGGGCTAGCGGGAGCTCCTACAATGAGCAGTTCTTC
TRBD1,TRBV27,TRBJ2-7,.,CASRLNRGISYEQYF,TGTGCCAGCAGATTAAACAGGGGGATCTCCTACGAGCAGTACTTC
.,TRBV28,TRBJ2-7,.,CASSLSVQAYEQYF,TGTGCCAGCAGTTTGTCGGTGCAAGCCTACGAGCAGTACTTC
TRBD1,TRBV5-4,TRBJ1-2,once,CASSLTGGNYGYTF,TGTGCCAGCAGCTTGACAGGGGGGAACTATGGCTACACCTTC
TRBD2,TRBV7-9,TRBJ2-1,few,CASSFLAGEVSNEQFF,TGTGCCAGCAGCTTCCTAGCGGGAGAGGTGAGCAATGAGCAGTTCTTC
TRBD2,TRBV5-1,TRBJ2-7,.,CASSLGLAGGGYEQYF,TGCGCCAGCAGCTTGGGACTAGCGGGAGGAGGCTACGAGCAGTACTTC
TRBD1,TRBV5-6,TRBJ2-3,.,CASSMGQSTDTQYF,TGTGCCAGCAGCATGGGACAGTCCACAGATACGCAGTATTTT
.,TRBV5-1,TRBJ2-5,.,CASSRGDGQRGETQYF,TGCGCCAGCAGCCGGGGAGACGGACAAAGAGGAGAGACCCAGTACTTC
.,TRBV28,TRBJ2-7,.,CASSLVSSSYEQYF,TGTGCCAGCAGTTTGGTATCGAGCTCCTACGAGCAGTACTTC
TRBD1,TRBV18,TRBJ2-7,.,CASSGTGQGLEQYF,TGTGCCAGCTCAGGAACCGGACAGGGTCTCGAGCAGTACTTC
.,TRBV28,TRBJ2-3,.,CASSLRSTDTQYF,TGTGCCAGCAGTCTACGGAGCACAGATACGCAGTATTTT
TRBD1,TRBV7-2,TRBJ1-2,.,CASSLKTGGDYGYTF,TGTGCCAGCAGCTTAAAAACAGGGGGCGATTATGGCTACACCTTC
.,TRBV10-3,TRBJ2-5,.,CAIKAARDMGQETQYF,TGTGCCATCAAGGCTGCCAGGGACATGGGGCAAGAGACCCAGTACTTC
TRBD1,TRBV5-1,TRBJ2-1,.,CASSPVGGQGPYNEQFF,TGCGCCAGCAGCCCGGTCGGGGGACAGGGCCCCTACAATGAGCAGTTCTTC
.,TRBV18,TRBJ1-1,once,CASSPTRGGMNTEAFF,TGTGCCAGCTCACCAACCCGAGGGGGGATGAACACTGAAGCTTTCTTT
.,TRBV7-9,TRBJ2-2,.,CASSLREANTGELFF,TGTGCCAGCAGCTTAAGAGAGGCGAACACCGGGGAGCTGTTTTTT
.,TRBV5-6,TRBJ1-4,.,CASSWALQEKLFF,TGTGCCAGCAGCTGGGCACTACAGGAAAAACTGTTTTTT
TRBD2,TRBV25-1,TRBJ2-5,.,CASSGVLAGGLETQYF,TGTGCCAGCAGTGGGGTTCTAGCGGGAGGCCTGGAGACCCAGTACTTC
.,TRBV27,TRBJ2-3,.,CASSLSGVPDTQYF,TGTGCCAGCAGTTTATCGGGAGTCCCAGATACGCAGTATTTT
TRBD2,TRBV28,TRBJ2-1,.,CASSSHLAASYNEQFF,TGTGCCAGCAGTTCACATCTAGCGGCGTCTTACAATGAGCAGTTCTTC
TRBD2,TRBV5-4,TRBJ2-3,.,CASSHSQGLGPDTQYF,TGTGCCAGCAGCCATTCTCAGGGACTAGGACCAGATACGCAGTATTTT
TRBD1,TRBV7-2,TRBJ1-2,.,CASSHGDRGHYGYTF,TGTGCCAGCAGCCATGGGGACAGGGGGCATTATGGCTACACCTTC
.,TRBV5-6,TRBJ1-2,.,CASSLGREGYGYTF,TGTGCCAGCAGCTTGGGCAGGGAGGGCTATGGCTACACCTTC